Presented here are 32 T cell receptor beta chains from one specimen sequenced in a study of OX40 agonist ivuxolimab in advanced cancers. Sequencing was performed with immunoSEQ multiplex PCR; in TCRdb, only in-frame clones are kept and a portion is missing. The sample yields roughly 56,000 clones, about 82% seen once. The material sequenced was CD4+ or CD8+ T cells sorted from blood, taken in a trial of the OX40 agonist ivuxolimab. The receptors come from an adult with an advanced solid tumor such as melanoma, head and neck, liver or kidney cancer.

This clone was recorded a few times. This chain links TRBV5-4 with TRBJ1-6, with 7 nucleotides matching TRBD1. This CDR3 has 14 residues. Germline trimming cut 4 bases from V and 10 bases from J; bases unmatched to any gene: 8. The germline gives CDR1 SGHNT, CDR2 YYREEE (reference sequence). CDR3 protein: CASSPRQGGSPLHF. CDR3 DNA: TGTGCCAGCAGCCCGAGACAGGGCGGCTCACCCCTCCACTTT.

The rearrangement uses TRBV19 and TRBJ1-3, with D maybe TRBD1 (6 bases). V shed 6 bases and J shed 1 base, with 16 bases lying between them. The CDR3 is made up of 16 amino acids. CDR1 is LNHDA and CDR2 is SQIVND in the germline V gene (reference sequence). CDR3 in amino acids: CASRKGGLPSGNTIYF. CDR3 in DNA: TGTGCCAGTAGGAAAGGGGGTCTCCCTTCTGGAAACACCATATATTTT.

CDR3: CASSQEAGLGPSEQYF. The CDR3 nucleotides are TGCGCCAGCAGCCAAGAGGCGGGACTAGGTCCATCCGAGCAGTACTTC. The V and J genes are TRBV4-1 and TRBJ2-7, with 8 positions matching TRBD2. The CDR3 runs 16 residues. Germline CDR1 is MGHRA and CDR2 is YSYEKL. J was trimmed by 6 bases and V by 0 bases; bases with no gene match: 10.

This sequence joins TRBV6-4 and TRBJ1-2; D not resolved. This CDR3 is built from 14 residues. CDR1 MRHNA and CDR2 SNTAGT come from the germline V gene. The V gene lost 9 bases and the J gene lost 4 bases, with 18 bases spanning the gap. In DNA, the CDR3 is TGTGCCAGTAAGCCTCGTGACGGAACCTATGGCTACACCTTC. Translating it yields CASKPRDGTYGYTF.

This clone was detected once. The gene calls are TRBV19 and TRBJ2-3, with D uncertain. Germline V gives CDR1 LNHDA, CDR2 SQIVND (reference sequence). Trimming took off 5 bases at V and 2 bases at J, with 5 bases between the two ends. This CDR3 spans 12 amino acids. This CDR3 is CASSPPTDTQYF. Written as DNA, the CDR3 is TGTGCCAGTAGTCCCCCCACAGATACGCAGTATTTT.

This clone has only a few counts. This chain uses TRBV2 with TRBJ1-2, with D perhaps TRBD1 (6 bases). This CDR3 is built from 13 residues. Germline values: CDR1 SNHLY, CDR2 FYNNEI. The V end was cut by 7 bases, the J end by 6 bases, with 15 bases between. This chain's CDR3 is CASTEQGLDGYTF. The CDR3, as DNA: TGTGCCAGCACCGAACAGGGTCTGGATGGCTACACCTTC.

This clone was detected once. CDR3 coding DNA: TGTGCCAGTAAGAGATTGGGCAGGGATCAGCCCCAGCATTTT. Residues: CASKRLGRDQPQHF. This chain joins TRBV19 and TRBJ1-5; maybe TRBD1 (5 bases). From germline, CDR1 is LNHDA and CDR2 SQIVND (reference sequence). Trimming left V 7 bases short and J 5 bases short, with 15 bases between. This CDR3 is 14 amino acids long.

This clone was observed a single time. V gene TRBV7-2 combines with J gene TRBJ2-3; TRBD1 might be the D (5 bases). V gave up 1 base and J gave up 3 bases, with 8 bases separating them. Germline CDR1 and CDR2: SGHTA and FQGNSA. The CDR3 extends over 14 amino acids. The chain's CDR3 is CASSLEGVTDTQYF. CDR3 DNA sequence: TGTGCCAGCAGCTTAGAAGGGGTAACAGATACGCAGTATTTT.

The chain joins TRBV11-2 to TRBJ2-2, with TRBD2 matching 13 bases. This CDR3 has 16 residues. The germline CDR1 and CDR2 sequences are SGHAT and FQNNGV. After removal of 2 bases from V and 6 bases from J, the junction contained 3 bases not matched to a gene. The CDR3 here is CASSLLTSGGAGELFF. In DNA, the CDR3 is TGTGCCAGCAGCTTACTAACTAGCGGGGGGGCCGGGGAGCTGTTTTTT.

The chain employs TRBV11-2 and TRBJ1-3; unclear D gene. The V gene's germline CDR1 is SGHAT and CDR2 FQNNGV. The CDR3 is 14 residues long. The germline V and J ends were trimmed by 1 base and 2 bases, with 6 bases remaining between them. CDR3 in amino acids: CASSLGGTGNTIYF. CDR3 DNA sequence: TGTGCCAGCAGCTTAGGAGGGACTGGAAACACCATATATTTT.

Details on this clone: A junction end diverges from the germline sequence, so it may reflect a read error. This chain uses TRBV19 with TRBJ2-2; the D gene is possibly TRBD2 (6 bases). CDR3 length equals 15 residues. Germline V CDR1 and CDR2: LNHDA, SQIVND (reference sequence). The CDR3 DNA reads TGTGCCAGTAGTATAGTCGCAGAGAACACCGGGGGGCTGTTTTTT. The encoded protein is CASSIVAENTGGLFF.

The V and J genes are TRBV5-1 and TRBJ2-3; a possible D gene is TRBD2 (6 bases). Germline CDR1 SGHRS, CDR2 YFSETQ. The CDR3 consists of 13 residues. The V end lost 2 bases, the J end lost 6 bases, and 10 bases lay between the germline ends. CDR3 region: CASSFAGLDTQYF. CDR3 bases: TGCGCCAGCAGCTTCGCGGGGCTTGATACGCAGTATTTT.

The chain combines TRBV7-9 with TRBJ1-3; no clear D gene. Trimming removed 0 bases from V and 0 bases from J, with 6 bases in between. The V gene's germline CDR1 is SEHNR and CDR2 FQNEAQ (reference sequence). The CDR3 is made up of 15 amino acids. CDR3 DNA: TGTGCCAGCAGCTTAGCAGGAGACTCTGGAAACACCATATATTTT. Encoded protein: CASSLAGDSGNTIYF. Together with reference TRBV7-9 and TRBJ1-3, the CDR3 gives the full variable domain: DTGVSQNPRHKITKRGQNVTFRCDPISEHNRLYWYRQTLGQGPEFLTYFQNEAQLEKSRLLSDRFSAERPKGSFSTLEIQRTEQGDSAMYLCASSLAGDSGNTIYFGEGSWLTVV.

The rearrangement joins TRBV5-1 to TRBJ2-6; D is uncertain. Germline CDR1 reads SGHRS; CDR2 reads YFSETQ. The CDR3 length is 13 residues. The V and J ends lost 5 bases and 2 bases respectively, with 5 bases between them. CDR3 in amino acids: CASRTPGANVLTF. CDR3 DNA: TGCGCCAGCAGAACTCCTGGGGCCAACGTCCTGACTTTC.

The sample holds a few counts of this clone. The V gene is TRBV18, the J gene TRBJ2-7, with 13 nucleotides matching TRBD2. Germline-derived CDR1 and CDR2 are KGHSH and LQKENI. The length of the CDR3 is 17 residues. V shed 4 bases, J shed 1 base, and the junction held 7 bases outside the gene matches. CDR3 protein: CASSRTSGGAGSYEQYF. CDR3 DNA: TGTGCCAGCTCACGAACTAGCGGGGGGGCCGGGTCCTACGAGCAGTACTTC.

CDR3 nucleotide sequence: TGTGCCAGCCATCCCAGGGTAGCTTTTTACGGGATTAGCACAGATACGCAGTATTTT. Translating gives CASHPRVAFYGISTDTQYF. The chain employs TRBV28 and TRBJ2-3, with D perhaps given as TRBD1 or TRBD2 (5 bases each). The CDR3 sequence is 19 residues long. V lost 8 bases and J lost 0, with 27 bases in between. Looked up from germline, CDR1 is MDHEN and CDR2 is SYDVKM.

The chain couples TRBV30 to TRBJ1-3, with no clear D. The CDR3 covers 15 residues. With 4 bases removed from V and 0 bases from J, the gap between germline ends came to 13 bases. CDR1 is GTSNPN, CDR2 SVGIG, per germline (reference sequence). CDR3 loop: CAWTPSQFSGNTIYF. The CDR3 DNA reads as TGTGCCTGGACCCCGTCCCAATTCTCTGGAAACACCATATATTTT.

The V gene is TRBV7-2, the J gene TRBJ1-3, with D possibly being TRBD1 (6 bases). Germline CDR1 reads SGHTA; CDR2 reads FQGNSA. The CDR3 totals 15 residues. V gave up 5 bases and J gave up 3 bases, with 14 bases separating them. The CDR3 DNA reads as TGTGCCAGCAGCCCCCCAGGAGGGGGTGGAAACACCATATATTTT. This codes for CASSPPGGGGNTIYF.

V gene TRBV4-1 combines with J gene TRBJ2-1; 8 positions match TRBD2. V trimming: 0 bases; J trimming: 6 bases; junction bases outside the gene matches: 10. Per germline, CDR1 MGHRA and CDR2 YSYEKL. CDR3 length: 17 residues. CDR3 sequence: CASSQDRTAGVTNEQFF. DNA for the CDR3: TGCGCCAGCAGCCAAGATCGGACAGCGGGGGTAACCAATGAGCAGTTCTTC.

CDR3 amino acids: CASSIATAQETQYF. DNA of the CDR3: TGTGCCAGTAGTATCGCGACAGCCCAAGAGACCCAGTACTTC. V gene TRBV19 combines with J gene TRBJ2-5, with D possibly TRBD1 on 5 matching bases. V lost 3 bases and J lost 1, with 9 bases in between. Germline lookup yields CDR1 LNHDA and CDR2 SQIVND (reference sequence). The CDR3 covers 14 residues.

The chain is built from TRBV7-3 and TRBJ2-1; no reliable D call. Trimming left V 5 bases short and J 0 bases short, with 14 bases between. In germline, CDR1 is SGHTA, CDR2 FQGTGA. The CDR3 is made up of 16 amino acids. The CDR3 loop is CASSPVGLSSYNEQFF. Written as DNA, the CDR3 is TGTGCCAGCAGCCCCGTCGGCTTGAGCTCCTACAATGAGCAGTTCTTC.

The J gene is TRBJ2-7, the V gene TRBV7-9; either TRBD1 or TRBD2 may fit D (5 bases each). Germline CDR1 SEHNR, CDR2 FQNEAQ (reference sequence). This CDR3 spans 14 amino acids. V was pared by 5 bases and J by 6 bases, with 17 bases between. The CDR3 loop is CASSLGEERLEQYF. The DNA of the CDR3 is TGTGCCAGCAGCCTGGGGGAAGAGAGGCTCGAGCAGTACTTC.

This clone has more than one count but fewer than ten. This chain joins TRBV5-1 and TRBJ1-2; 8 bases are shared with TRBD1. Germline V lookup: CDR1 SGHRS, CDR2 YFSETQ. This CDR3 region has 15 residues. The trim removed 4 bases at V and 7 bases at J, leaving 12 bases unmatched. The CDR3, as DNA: TGCGCCAGCAGCACCGAAGGACAGGGAGGGACTGGCTACACCTTC. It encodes CASSTEGQGGTGYTF. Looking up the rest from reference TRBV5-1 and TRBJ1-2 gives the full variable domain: KAGVTQTPRYLIKTRGQQVTLSCSPISGHRSVSWYQQTPGQGLQFLFEYFSETQRNKGNFPGRFSGRQFSNSRSEMNVSTLELGDSALYLCASSTEGQGGTGYTFGSGTRLTVV.

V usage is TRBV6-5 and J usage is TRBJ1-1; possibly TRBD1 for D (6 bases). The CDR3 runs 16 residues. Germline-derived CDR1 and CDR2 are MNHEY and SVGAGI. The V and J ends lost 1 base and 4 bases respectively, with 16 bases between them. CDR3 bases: TGTGCCAGCAGTTACTTTAAGGGGGGGTCTCCCACTGAAGCTTTCTTT. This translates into CASSYFKGGSPTEAFF.

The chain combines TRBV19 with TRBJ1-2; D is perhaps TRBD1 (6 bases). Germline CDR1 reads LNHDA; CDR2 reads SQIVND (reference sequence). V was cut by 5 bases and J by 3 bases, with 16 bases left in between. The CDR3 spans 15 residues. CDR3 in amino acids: CASSPQSGTYYGYTF. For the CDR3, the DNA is TGTGCCAGTAGTCCACAGTCCGGGACATACTATGGCTACACCTTC.

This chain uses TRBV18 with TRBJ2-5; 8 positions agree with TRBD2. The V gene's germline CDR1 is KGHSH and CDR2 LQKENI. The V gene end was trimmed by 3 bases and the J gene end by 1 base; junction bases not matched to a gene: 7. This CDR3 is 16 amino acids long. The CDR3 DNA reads TGTGCCAGCTCACCTCTCGGCGGGGGGACCCAAGAGACCCAGTACTTC. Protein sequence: CASSPLGGGTQETQYF.

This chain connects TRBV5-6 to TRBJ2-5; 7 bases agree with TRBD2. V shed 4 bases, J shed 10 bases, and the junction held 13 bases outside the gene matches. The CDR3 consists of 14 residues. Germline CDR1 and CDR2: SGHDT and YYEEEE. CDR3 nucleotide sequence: TGTGCCAGCAGCCCGGGACTACCGTCTTGGGGCCAGTACTTC. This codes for CASSPGLPSWGQYF. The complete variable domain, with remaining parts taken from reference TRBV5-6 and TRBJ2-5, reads DAGVTQSPTHLIKTRGQQVTLRCSPKSGHDTVSWYQQALGQGPQFIFQYYEEEERQRGNFPDRFSGHQFPNYSSELNVNALLLGDSALYLCASSPGLPSWGQYFGPGTRLLVL.

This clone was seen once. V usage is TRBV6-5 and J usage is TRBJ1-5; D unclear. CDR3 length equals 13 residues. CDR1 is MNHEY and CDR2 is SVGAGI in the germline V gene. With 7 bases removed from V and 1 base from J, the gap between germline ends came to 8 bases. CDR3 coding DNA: TGTGCCAGCAACATTTTGAGCAATCAGCCCCAGCATTTT. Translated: CASNILSNQPQHF.

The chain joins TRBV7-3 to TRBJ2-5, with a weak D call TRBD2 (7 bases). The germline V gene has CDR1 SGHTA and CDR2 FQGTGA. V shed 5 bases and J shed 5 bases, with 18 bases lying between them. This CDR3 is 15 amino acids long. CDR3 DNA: TGTGCCAGCAGCGTGTTCCCCGGGGGGCAGGAGACCCAGTACTTC. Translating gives CASSVFPGGQETQYF.

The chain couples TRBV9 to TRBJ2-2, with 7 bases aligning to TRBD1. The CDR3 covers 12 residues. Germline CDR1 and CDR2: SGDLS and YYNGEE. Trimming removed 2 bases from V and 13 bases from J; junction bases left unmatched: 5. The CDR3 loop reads CASSVRQGRLFF. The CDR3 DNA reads TGTGCCAGCAGCGTTAGACAGGGACGGCTGTTTTTT.

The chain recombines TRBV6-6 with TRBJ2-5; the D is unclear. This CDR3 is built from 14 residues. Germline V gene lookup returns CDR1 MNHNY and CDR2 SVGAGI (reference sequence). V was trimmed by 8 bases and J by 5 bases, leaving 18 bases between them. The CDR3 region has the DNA TGTGCCAGCGGTTCTCGTCCTCCAGAGGAGACCCAGTACTTC. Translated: CASGSRPPEETQYF.

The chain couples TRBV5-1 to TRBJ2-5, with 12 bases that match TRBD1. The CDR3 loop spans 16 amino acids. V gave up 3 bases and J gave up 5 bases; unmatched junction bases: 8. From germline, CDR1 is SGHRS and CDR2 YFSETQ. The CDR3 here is CASSSGGTGGLETQYF. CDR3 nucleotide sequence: TGCGCCAGCAGCTCGGGCGGGACAGGGGGCCTGGAGACCCAGTACTTC. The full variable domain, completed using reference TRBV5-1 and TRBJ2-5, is KAGVTQTPRYLIKTRGQQVTLSCSPISGHRSVSWYQQTPGQGLQFLFEYFSETQRNKGNFPGRFSGRQFSNSRSEMNVSTLELGDSALYLCASSSGGTGGLETQYFGPGTRLLVL.